This note documents a single T cell receptor beta chain sequence. Participants, about 18 to 95 years old, spanned 25 or so US areas. The length of the CDR3 is 14 residues. Between the trimmed V and J ends, which lost 1 base and 8 bases, there was a span of 11 bases. Germline V gives CDR1 LNHDA, CDR2 SQIVND (reference sequence). This entry belongs to a study of blood T cell repertoires in COVID-19. Study context: COVID-19 samples collected from the United States, Italy and Spain covered acute and convalescent phases. The cDNA or gDNA used as material had been derived from T cells, B-cell-depleted T cells, or PBMCs.

The data were produced by immunoSEQ multiplex PCR, yet TCRdb's version contains in-frame clones alone and is incomplete. The table lists fewer than 350,000 clones, 70% to 90% of them singletons, with roughly 2% in the top ten. The V and J genes are TRBV19 and TRBJ1-4, with D tentatively TRBD1 (5 bases). This clonotype was obtained from a man aged 30-40 years who had recovered from COVID-19. The sequencing sample was made of PBMCs or T cells enriched from blood (not recorded which). The CDR3 reads CASSIGGGVEKLFF. The CDR3 nucleotides are TGTGCCAGTAGTATAGGGGGCGGAGTGGAAAAACTGTTTTTT.